Listed below are T cell receptor beta chains from one sample, sequenced in a study of Tregs in tolerant kidney transplant recipients. Sequencing was performed with immunoSEQ multiplex PCR; in TCRdb, only in-frame clones are kept and a portion is missing. The sample records 100,000 to 130,000 clones, 90% being singletons. Sequences were derived from CD4+ T cells from blood, sampled before the transplant. These receptors were taken from a human donor who received a combined kidney and bone marrow transplant. The CDR3 runs from the conserved cysteine through the conserved F or W.

V gene	J gene	CDR3 protein
TRBV9	TRBJ2-1	CASSARTGLDYNEQFF
TRBV6-5	TRBJ1-2	CASRGENLLRGYTF
TRBV28	TRBJ1-5	CASRPGDQPQHF
TRBV4-3	TRBJ2-3	CASSQADRPTDTQYF
TRBV7-9	TRBJ2-5	CASSQVSGAGETQYF
TRBV18	TRBJ1-2	CASSPPAGAYGYTF
TRBV2	TRBJ2-1	CASSEAQGRDSYNEQFF
TRBV6-4	TRBJ1-5	CASSPGGTSNQPQHF
TRBV14	TRBJ2-7	CASSRGWSTLAGFYF
TRBV5-1	TRBJ2-5	CASSLAGGQETQYF
TRBV25-1	TRBJ1-3	CASSELGGSGNTIYF
TRBV28	TRBJ2-7	CASSFSTLAEGDEQYF
TRBV6-4	TRBJ1-1	CASSTGSGTEAFF
TRBV30	TRBJ2-3	CAWRRLAGSTDTQYF
TRBV28	TRBJ1-3	CASSNGGAVNTIYF
TRBV18	TRBJ1-2	CASSETGTGTGYGYTF
TRBV18	TRBJ1-5	CASSEDTNQPQHF
TRBV6-5	TRBJ2-2	CASRRGTGELFF
TRBV4-2	TRBJ2-5	CASSQDLSSQETQYF
TRBV19	TRBJ1-3	CASSPGSTSGNTIYF
TRBV5-5	TRBJ2-7	CASSQGQGAGEQYF
TRBV5-1	TRBJ2-3	CASSLDVTGDTQYF
TRBV5-6	TRBJ1-6	CASNFGTGYNSPLHF
TRBV9	TRBJ1-1	CASSLDTEAFF
TRBV15	TRBJ1-5	CATSRDQGVGQPQHF
TRBV18	TRBJ2-7	CASSPPGRGYEQYF
TRBV2	TRBJ2-4	CASSDQQGGRQYF
TRBV9	TRBJ2-1	CASSVGQLYNEQFF
TRBV5-1	TRBJ1-2	CASSIEGIGYTF